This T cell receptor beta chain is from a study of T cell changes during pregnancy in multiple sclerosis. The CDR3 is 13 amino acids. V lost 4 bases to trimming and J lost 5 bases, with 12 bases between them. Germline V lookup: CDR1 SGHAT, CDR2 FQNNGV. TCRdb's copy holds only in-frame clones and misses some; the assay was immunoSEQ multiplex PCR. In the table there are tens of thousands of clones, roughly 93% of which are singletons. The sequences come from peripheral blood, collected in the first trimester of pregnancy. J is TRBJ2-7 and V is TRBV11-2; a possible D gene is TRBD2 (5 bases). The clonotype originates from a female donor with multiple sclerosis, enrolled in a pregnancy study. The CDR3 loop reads CASSWTEEDEQYF. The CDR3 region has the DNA TGTGCCAGCAGCTGGACCGAGGAGGACGAGCAGTACTTC.